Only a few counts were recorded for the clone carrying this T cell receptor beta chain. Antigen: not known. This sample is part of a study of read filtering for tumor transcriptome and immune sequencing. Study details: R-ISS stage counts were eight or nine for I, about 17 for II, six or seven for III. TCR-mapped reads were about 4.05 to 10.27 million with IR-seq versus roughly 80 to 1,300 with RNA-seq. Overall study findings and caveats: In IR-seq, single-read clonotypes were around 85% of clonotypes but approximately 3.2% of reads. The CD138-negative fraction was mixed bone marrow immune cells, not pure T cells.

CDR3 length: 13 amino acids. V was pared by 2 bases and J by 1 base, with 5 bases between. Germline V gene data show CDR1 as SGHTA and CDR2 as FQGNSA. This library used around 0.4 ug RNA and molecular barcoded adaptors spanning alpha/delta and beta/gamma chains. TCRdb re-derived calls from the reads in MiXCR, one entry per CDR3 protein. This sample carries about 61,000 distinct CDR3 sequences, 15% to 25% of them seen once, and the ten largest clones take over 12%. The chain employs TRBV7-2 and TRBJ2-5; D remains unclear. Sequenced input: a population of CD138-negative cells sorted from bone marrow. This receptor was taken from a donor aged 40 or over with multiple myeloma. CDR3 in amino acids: CASSLLAQETQYF. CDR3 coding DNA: TGTGCCAGCAGCTTACTGGCCCAAGAGACCCAGTACTTC. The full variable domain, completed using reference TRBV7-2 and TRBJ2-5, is GAGVSQSPSNKVTEKGKDVELRCDPISGHTALYWYRQSLGQGLEFLIYFQGNSAPDKSGLPSDRFSAERTGGSVSTLTIQRTQQEDSAVYLCASSLLAQETQYFGPGTRLLVL.